This TCR beta chain was documented in a study of shared clonotypes between healthy human individuals. Study-wide findings and caveats: Lower generation probabilities were found for non-shared clonotypes than for those shared by all four donors. Sorted-subset sequencing was shown by rarefaction to be incomplete despite large depth. Across a few donors, naive CD4 shared roughly 5%, naive CD8 less than 4%, memory CD4 roughly 2.2%, memory CD8 under 0.5%.

The table came from immunoSEQ multiplex PCR; TCRdb's copy has only in-frame clones and leaves some out. The sample lists some 1,400,000 clones, 95% to 97% occurring once. The V gene lost 0 bases and the J gene lost 6 bases, with 12 bases spanning the gap. This CDR3 spans 15 amino acids. The V gene's germline CDR1 is LNHDA and CDR2 SQIVND (reference sequence). Comment on this clone: Its antigen is as yet unknown.

The receptor's source is a man aged 25 to 40 in good health. Sequenced input: naive CD4+ T cells sorted from blood. Subset denoted: CD45RA+ positively selected. This chain uses TRBV19 with TRBJ2-4; tentatively, D is TRBD1 (5 bases). The CDR3 is CASSIEGVGVNIQYF. The CDR3 region has the DNA TGTGCCAGTAGTATAGAAGGGGTAGGGGTAAACATTCAGTACTTC.